This TCR beta chain was retrieved from a study of PD-1 blockade in classical Hodgkin lymphoma. CDR1 is MNHEY, CDR2 SVGAGI, per germline. V gave up 5 bases and J gave up 5 bases; unmatched junction bases: 7. This CDR3 contains 14 residues. Time point given: cycle 4 day 1 (C4D1), after 6 weeks of nivolumab. Each patient's relapse followed autologous stem cell transplantation, and brentuximab vedotin exposure varied. Using magnetic negative selection, the CD4+ T cells were separated out of thawed PBMCs. The protocol was immunoSEQ multiplex PCR, while the TCRdb copy is restricted to in-frame clones and leaves out a portion. The repertoire holds more than 15,000 clones, more than 60% seen once, with around 2% in the top ten.

The starting material was CD4+ T cells from blood, obtained before the fourth cycle of nivolumab. This chain joins TRBV6-5 and TRBJ2-7; 9 bases are shared with TRBD1. The source of this sequence is a human donor with classical Hodgkin lymphoma. CDR3 nucleotide sequence: TGTGCCAGCAGTCCAGGACAGGGGTTGCACGAGCAGTACTTC. Amino acid sequence: CASSPGQGLHEQYF.